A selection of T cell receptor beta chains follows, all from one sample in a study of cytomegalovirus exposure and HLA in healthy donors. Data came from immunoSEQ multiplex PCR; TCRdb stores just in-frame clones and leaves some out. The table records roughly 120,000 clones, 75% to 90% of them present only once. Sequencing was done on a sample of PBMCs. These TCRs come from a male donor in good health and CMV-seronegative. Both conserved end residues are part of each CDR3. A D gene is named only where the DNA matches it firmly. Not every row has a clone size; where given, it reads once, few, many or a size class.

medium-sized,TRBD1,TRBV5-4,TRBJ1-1,TGTGCCAGCAGCAAGACAGGGACCACTGAAGCTTTCTTT,CASSKTGTTEAFF
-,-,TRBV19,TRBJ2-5,TGTGCCAGTAGTAACCCCCACCGGGCGGGCCAAGAGACCCAGTACTTC,CASSNPHRAGQETQYF
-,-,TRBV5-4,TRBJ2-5,TGTGCCAGCAGCTTTTCTGGGCGAGAGACCCAGTACTTC,CASSFSGRETQYF
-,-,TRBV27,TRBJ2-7,TGTGCCAGCAGCCGATCCGGCGAGCAGTACTTC,CASSRSGEQYF
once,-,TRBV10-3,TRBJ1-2,TGTGCCATCAGTGAGTTCGGACAGTATGGCTACACCTTC,CAISEFGQYGYTF
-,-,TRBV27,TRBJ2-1,TGTGCCAGCAGTTCGGGGGTCTTGAGCTCCTACAATGAGCAGTTCTTC,CASSSGVLSSYNEQFF
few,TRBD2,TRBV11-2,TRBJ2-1,TGTGCCAGCAGCTTAGGCCTAGCGGGAGGGGATGAGCAGTTCTTC,CASSLGLAGGDEQFF
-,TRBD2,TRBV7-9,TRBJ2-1,TGTGCCAGCAGCCGAAAGACTAGCGGGAGGTTGGATGAGCAGTTCTTC,CASSRKTSGRLDEQFF
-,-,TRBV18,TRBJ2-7,TGTGCCAGCTCACCACCGGGCCAAGAATACGAGCAGTACTTC,CASSPPGQEYEQYF
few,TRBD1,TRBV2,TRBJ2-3,TGTGCCAGGAGACAGGGGCGCACAGATACGCAGTATTTT,CARRQGRTDTQYF
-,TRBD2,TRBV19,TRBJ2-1,TGTGCCAGTAGTCCAGAGGGACTAGCGGGAGTTGTGAGCCCCTACAATGAGCAGTTCTTC,CASSPEGLAGVVSPYNEQFF
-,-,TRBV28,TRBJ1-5,TGTGCCAGCAGCTCCAACACCTTGAGCAATCAGCCCCAGCATTTT,CASSSNTLSNQPQHF
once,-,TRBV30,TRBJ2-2,TGTGCCTGGAGTGTGGGGTGGGGGCACCGGGGAGCTGTTTTT,CAWSVGWGHRGAVF
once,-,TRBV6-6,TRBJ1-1,TGTGCCAGCAGGCCAGCAGGGGCGCAGATGAACACTGAAGCTTTCTTT,CASRPAGAQMNTEAFF
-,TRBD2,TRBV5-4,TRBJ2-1,TGTGCCAGCAGCTCCCCTAGCGGGAGCTCCTACAATGAGCAGTTCTTC,CASSSPSGSSYNEQFF
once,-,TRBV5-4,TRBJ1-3,TGTGCCAGCAGCCCCCAGATTGGAAACACCATATATTTT,CASSPQIGNTIYF
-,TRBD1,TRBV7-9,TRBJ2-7,TGTTCCAGCAGCTCTCCCGGGACAGGGATCTCCTACGAGCAGTACTTC,CSSSSPGTGISYEQYF
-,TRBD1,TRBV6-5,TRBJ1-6,TGTGCCAGCAGGGGGACAGGGGATAATTCACCCCTCCACTTT,CASRGTGDNSPLHF
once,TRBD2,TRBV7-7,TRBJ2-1,TGTGCCAGCAGCCCCGGGACTAGCGGGGTATATGAGCAGTTCTTC,CASSPGTSGVYEQFF
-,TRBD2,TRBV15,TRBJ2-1,TGTGCCACCAGCAGCTGGCGGGAGAGTGAGCAGTTCTTC,CATSSWRESEQFF
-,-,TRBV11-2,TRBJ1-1,TGTGCCAGCAGCTTAGGCCCCCTCGAGGGCACTGAAGCTTTCTTT,CASSLGPLEGTEAFF
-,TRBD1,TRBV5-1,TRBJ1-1,TGCGCCAGCAGCCAACAGGGGATGAACACTGAAGCTTTCTTT,CASSQQGMNTEAFF
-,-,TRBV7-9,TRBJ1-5,TGTTCCAGCAGTCAAGGGACAACTAGCAATCAGCCCCAGCATTTT,CSSSQGTTSNQPQHF